This is a list of T cell receptor beta chains from one sample in a study of blood T cell repertoires in COVID-19. This table comes from immunoSEQ multiplex PCR, and its TCRdb copy is limited to in-frame clones, with some not included. The sample includes approximately 160,000 clones, almost 85% seen only once; the top ten take 13% to 15%. The specimen was peripheral blood. These receptors were collected from a man between 18 and 35 years old with active or convalescent COVID-19. Each CDR3 is given with its conserved first and last residue.

j_call v_call cdr3_aa
TRBJ2-7 TRBV11-2 CASSLDRSEGGAYEQYF
TRBJ2-2 TRBV29-1 CSGGELAGENTGELFF
TRBJ2-7 TRBV14 CASRRQGGYEQYF
TRBJ2-3 TRBV19 CASSPFTDTQYF
TRBJ2-1 TRBV25-1 CASSEWRTRSYNEQFF
TRBJ2-7 TRBV11-2 CASSLDSGLAGAEQYF
TRBJ1-2 TRBV28 CASSDPGQVAGYTF
TRBJ2-3 TRBV19 CASSVRLPSTDTQYF
TRBJ2-3 TRBV7-2 CASSLVASGRILPTDTQYF
TRBJ1-2 TRBV15 CATSNSAGEGVRYGYTF
TRBJ1-1 TRBV7-2 CASSSQGYSEAFF
TRBJ1-1 TRBV6-1 CASSEVAGGPGTEAFF
TRBJ1-2 TRBV6-4 CASSVEGQGNYGYTF
TRBJ2-7 TRBV5-5 CASSLLVEPYEQYF
TRBJ2-2 TRBV7-9 CASSSGTGQNTGELFF
TRBJ2-1 TRBV4-1 CASSQEPGTGWYNEQFF
TRBJ1-2 TRBV6-4 CASKAGQGHYGYTF
TRBJ1-2 TRBV7-2 CASSSRTGANYGYTF
TRBJ2-1 TRBV7-6 CASSLEGGHHNEQFF